Shown below are 19 T cell receptor beta chains from a single sample sequenced in a study of regulatory T cells in long-lasting Graves disease. Time point defined: persistent/refractory GD, antithyroid drugs over 5 years with positive TRAb. Extracted RNA from PBMCs served as the source of the TCR library. In building TCR beta libraries, iRepertoire HTBI primers were used together with Arm-PCR of CDR3 regions. TCRdb re-analysed the multiplex PCR reads in MiXCR, keeping a single row per CDR3 protein. The table records 310,000 or so distinct CDR3 sequences, 22% of them present only once. The specimen comprised peripheral blood mononuclear cells (PBMCs), sampled when the disease was refractory, from a patient treated with antithyroid drugs. The receptors here all came from a female donor with Graves disease.

This clonotype was found many times. The chain is built from TRBV12-3 or TRBV12-4 and TRBJ2-7; 9 nucleotides match TRBD2. The trim removed 6 bases at V and 2 bases at J, leaving 11 bases unmatched. The length of the CDR3 is 16 residues. The CDR3 nucleotides read TGTGCCAGCAGATCAACTAGCGGGTATCCAACCTACGAGCAGTACTTC. This encodes CASRSTSGYPTYEQYF.

This clonotype has more than one count but fewer than ten. This clone may be a read error of a much larger clone one base away. CDR3 residues: CVSSPAETQYF. CDR3 nucleotide sequence: TGTGTCAGCTCACCAGCGGAGACCCAGTACTTC. This chain uses TRBV18 with TRBJ2-5; D gene unclear. In germline, CDR1 is KGHSH, CDR2 LQKENI. The CDR3 loop spans 11 amino acids.

The CDR3 protein is CASSRGETEAFF. The CDR3 coding sequence is TGTGCCAGCAGCAGGGGAGAAACTGAAGCTTTCTTT. V is TRBV6-1 and J is TRBJ1-1; D might be TRBD1 (6 bases). The CDR3 sequence is 12 residues long. V was cut by 6 bases and J by 5 bases, with 10 bases left in between. The V gene's germline CDR1 is MNHNS and CDR2 SASEGT.

This clonotype was observed at least ten times. The V and J genes are TRBV29-1 and TRBJ1-1, with D unclear. The CDR3 covers 13 residues. Germline V CDR1 and CDR2: SQVTM, ANQGSEA. V was pared by 4 bases and J by 0 bases, with 9 bases between. The CDR3 sequence: CSVVGQLNTEAFF. CDR3 nucleotide sequence: TGCAGCGTTGTTGGGCAACTGAACACTGAAGCTTTCTTT. The entire variable domain, with the rest obtained from reference TRBV29-1 and TRBJ1-1, is as follows: SAVISQKPSRDICQRGTSLTIQCQVDSQVTMMFWYRQQPGQSLTLIATANQGSEATYESGFVIDKFPISRPNLTFSTLTVSNMSPEDSSIYLCSVVGQLNTEAFFGQGTRLTVV.

The chain links TRBV27 to TRBJ2-3; 9 bases match TRBD2. V lost 3 bases, J lost 2 bases, and 3 bases stayed unmatched. The CDR3 totals 15 residues. CDR1 is MNHEY and CDR2 is SMNVEV in the germline V gene (reference sequence). CDR3 amino acids: CASSFASGITDTQYF. DNA for the CDR3: TGTGCCAGCAGTTTTGCTAGCGGGATCACAGATACGCAGTATTTT.

Many counts were recorded for this clonotype. The rearrangement links TRBV2 to TRBJ1-1, with 7 bases lining up with TRBD1. Germline V CDR1 and CDR2: SNHLY, FYNNEI. V was pared by 8 bases and J by 8 bases, with 5 bases of the junction left unmatched. The CDR3 is 11 residues long. CDR3 sequence (DNA): TGTGCCAGCCAGGGGGACGGAGAAGCTTTCTTT. Translating it yields CASQGDGEAFF.

Only a few counts were recorded for this clonotype. This chain links TRBV30 with TRBJ1-5, with D uncertain. V lost 1 base and J lost 7, with 11 bases in between. Germline lookup yields CDR1 GTSNPN and CDR2 SVGIG (reference sequence). The CDR3 totals 13 residues. The CDR3 DNA reads as TGTGCCTGGAGTGGTCTTGAGGAGCAGCCCCAGCATTTT. Translation gives CAWSGLEEQPQHF.

This clonotype came up many times. Here the CDR3 DNA reads TGTGCCAGCAGTTCCGAGGGCGAGACCCAGTACTTC. Amino acids: CASSSEGETQYF. V usage is TRBV6-5 and J usage is TRBJ2-5; possibly TRBD2 for D (5 bases). Germline assignment: CDR1 MNHEY and CDR2 SVGAGI. The CDR3 loop spans 12 amino acids. V was cut by 4 bases and J by 5 bases, with 8 bases left in between.

This clonotype was seen just once. A much larger clone sits a single nucleotide away, making a read error possible. The V call is TRBV10-3, the J call TRBJ2-7; D unresolved. Germline-derived CDR1 and CDR2 are ENHRY and SYGVKD. The CDR3 spans 15 residues. V was trimmed by 2 bases and J by 2 bases, leaving 13 bases between them. CDR3 region: CAISEAGPSPYEQYF. The CDR3 DNA follows: TGTGCCATCAGTGAGGCCGGCCCGAGCCCCTACGAGCAGTACTTC.

This clonotype occurred many times. The rearrangement uses TRBV28 and TRBJ1-1; weak D call: TRBD1 (5 bases). Per germline, CDR1 MDHEN and CDR2 SYDVKM. Trimming took off 7 bases at V and 1 base at J, with 13 bases between the two ends. The CDR3 sequence is 14 residues long. This CDR3 reads CASTDGAGNTEAFF. The CDR3 DNA reads TGTGCCAGCACCGATGGGGCAGGGAACACTGAAGCTTTCTTT.

This chain uses TRBV3-1 with TRBJ2-7; D is uncertain. CDR1 and CDR2 from the germline V gene are LGHDT and YNNKEL (reference sequence). The V and J ends lost 4 bases and 6 bases respectively, with 10 bases between them. CDR3 length: 12 amino acids. CDR3 region: CASSPLRSEQYF. As DNA, the CDR3 is TGTGCCAGCAGCCCACTCCGCTCCGAGCAGTACTTC.

In this sample, this clonotype turned up a few times. The rearrangement joins TRBV28 to TRBJ1-2; unclear D gene. The V gene's germline CDR1 is MDHEN and CDR2 SYDVKM. The CDR3 has 16 residues. The ends were cut back, 6 bases at V and 4 bases at J, with 21 bases in the middle. CDR3: CASSPPSPDEPYGYTF. The DNA of the CDR3 is TGTGCCAGCAGCCCACCCTCCCCCGACGAGCCCTATGGCTACACCTTC.

A word on this clonotype: This likely came from a read error, as a far larger clone is one base away. V and J are TRBV30 and TRBJ1-4, with 7 bases that match TRBD1. The DNA end is more similar to TRBJ1-6, so the J call may be wrong. Germline V gene data show CDR1 as GTSNPN and CDR2 as SVGIG (reference sequence). The CDR3 runs to 14 residues. CDR3 bases: TGTGCCTGGAGTGCGGGACAGCATAATTCACCCCTCCACTTT. It encodes CAWSAGQHNSPLHF.

This sequence joins TRBV10-3 and TRBJ2-7; TRBD2 might be the D (5 bases). V lost 10 bases to trimming and J lost 6 bases, with 19 bases between them. From germline, CDR1 is ENHRY and CDR2 SYGVKD. There are 13 residues in the CDR3. The CDR3 DNA sequence: TGTGCCACCTCCCCGGGGTTCGAGGCCGAGCAGTACTTC. Its protein is CATSPGFEAEQYF.

This clonotype was observed at least ten times. V usage is TRBV18 and J usage is TRBJ1-5; D not certain. V was cut by 5 bases and J by 9 bases, with 14 bases left in between. This CDR3 contains 13 residues. Per the germline V gene, CDR1 is KGHSH and CDR2 is LQKENI. The CDR3 DNA follows: TGTGCCAGCTCATCGGGCCATTTGGGGCCCCAGCATTTT. Translation gives CASSSGHLGPQHF. The full variable domain, in which reference TRBV18 and TRBJ1-5 provide the parts outside the CDR3, is NAGVMQNPRHLVRRRGQEARLRCSPMKGHSHVYWYRQLPEEGLKFMVYLQKENIIDESGMPKERFSAEFPKEGPSILRIQQVVRGDSAAYFCASSSGHLGPQHFGDGTRLSIL.

The rearrangement uses TRBV6-1 and TRBJ1-5, with D possibly matching TRBD1 (5 bases). V was cut by 6 bases and J by 3 bases, with 15 bases left in between. Germline CDR1 reads MNHNS; CDR2 reads SASEGT. CDR3 size: 15 residues. The CDR3 loop reads CASSPRDRTNQPQHF. The CDR3, as DNA: TGTGCCAGCAGCCCTCGGGACCGGACCAATCAGCCCCAGCATTTT.

The chain combines TRBV7-9 with TRBJ2-7; 10 positions match TRBD2. V trimming: 5 bases; J trimming: 13 bases; junction bases outside the gene matches: 8. The CDR3 spans 12 residues. Per germline, CDR1 SEHNR and CDR2 FQNEAQ (reference sequence). The CDR3 is CASSITSGTLYF. CDR3 bases: TGTGCCAGCAGCATCACTAGCGGGACTCTTTACTTC.

This clonotype came up many times. The chain is built from TRBV6-1 and TRBJ1-2; 7 bases fit TRBD1. Per germline, CDR1 MNHNS and CDR2 SASEGT. CDR3 length equals 13 residues. Trimming at V came to 10 bases and at J to 3 bases, leaving 8 bases not matched to a gene. CDR3 sequence: CAIVGQPDYGYTF. CDR3 DNA sequence: TGTGCCATTGTGGGACAGCCAGACTATGGCTACACCTTC.

About this clonotype: Given a much more abundant clone one base away, this may be a read error. V gene TRBV27 combines with J gene TRBJ2-7; TRBD2 aligns across 10 bases. CDR3 size: 14 residues. CDR1 MNHEY and CDR2 SMNVEV come from the germline V gene (reference sequence). The CDR3 loop is CAGSMLAGVGEQYF. CDR3 DNA sequence: TGTGCCGGCAGTATGCTAGCGGGAGTTGGCGAGCAGTACTTC.